A selection of T cell receptor beta chains follows, all from one sample in a study of graft-versus-host responses after intestinal transplantation. TCRdb's copy holds only in-frame clones and misses some; the assay was immunoSEQ multiplex PCR. There are 84,000 or so clones in the sample; roughly 91% occur only once, and more than 7% lies in the top ten. The antigens these receptors bind are not known. Source: unstimulated CD8+ T cells sorted from spleen or lymph node cells, taken before transplant. The receptors shown here come from a human donor who was the organ donor for an intestinal transplant. Both conserved end residues are part of each CDR3. Fields, in order: clone size, D gene, V gene, J gene, CDR3 protein, CDR3 DNA. A D gene is named only where the DNA matches it firmly. Some rows have no size entry. The others give once, few or many, or a class for an expanded clone.

>-|-|TRBV30|TRBJ1-1
CAWSYYGGNTEAFF
TGTGCCTGGAGTTACTACGGGGGGAACACTGAAGCTTTCTTT
>-|TRBD2|TRBV7-9|TRBJ2-5
CASIPTLAGEETQYF
TGTGCCAGCATCCCAACACTAGCGGGGGAGGAGACCCAGTACTTC
>-|-|TRBV5-6|TRBJ2-7
CASSFRSYEQYF
TGTGCCAGCAGCTTTAGGTCCTACGAGCAGTACTTC
>-|-|TRBV5-1|TRBJ2-1
CASSLVKSNEQFF
TGCGCCAGCAGCTTGGTAAAAAGCAATGAGCAGTTCTTC
>once|-|TRBV4-1|TRBJ2-3
CASSQDLAPSTHSLDTQYF
TGCGCCAGCAGCCAAGATTTGGCACCCTCCACTCACTCACTCGATACGCAGTATTTT
>-|-|TRBV5-6|TRBJ1-4
CASSYQAATNEKLFF
TGTGCCAGCAGCTACCAGGCAGCAACTAATGAAAAACTGTTTTTT
>-|TRBD2|TRBV5-1|TRBJ2-1
CASSSTTSGSHNEQFF
TGCGCCAGCAGCTCGACGACTAGCGGGAGCCACAATGAGCAGTTCTTC
>-|-|TRBV6-5|TRBJ2-1
CASSPAKGNEQFF
TGTGCCAGCAGTCCGGCGAAGGGGAATGAGCAGTTCTTC
>-|TRBD1|TRBV30|TRBJ1-1
CAWDPGQGRTEAFF
TGTGCCTGGGACCCAGGACAGGGACGAACTGAAGCTTTCTTT
>-|-|TRBV7-8|TRBJ2-2
CASSLTWPVGAENTGELFF
TGTGCCAGCAGCTTAACCTGGCCCGTAGGGGCGGAGAACACCGGGGAGCTGTTTTTT
>once|-|TRBV7-9|TRBJ2-7
CASSQTTGTREEQYF
TGTGCCAGCAGCCAAACGACAGGGACTAGGGAGGAGCAGTACTTC
>medium-sized|-|TRBV5-1|TRBJ1-2
CASSYEGANYGYTF
TGCGCCAGCAGCTACGAGGGTGCCAACTATGGCTACACCTTC
>-|-|TRBV28|TRBJ1-2
CASSSSYGYTF
TGTGCCAGCAGTTCTTCCTATGGCTACACCTTC
>-|TRBD2|TRBV5-1|TRBJ2-1
CASSGGLAGEYNEQFF
TGCGCCAGCAGCGGCGGACTAGCGGGGGAGTACAATGAGCAGTTCTTC
>-|TRBD1|TRBV5-1|TRBJ1-2
CASSTGQEDYGYTF
TGCGCCAGCAGCACCGGACAGGAAGACTATGGCTACACCTTC
>-|-|TRBV11-2|TRBJ2-1
CASSLRAHNEQFF
TGTGCCAGCAGCTTGAGGGCCCACAATGAGCAGTTCTTC
>-|TRBD1|TRBV4-1|TRBJ2-1
CASSLTPGGQGYNEQFF
TGCGCCAGCAGCCTGACCCCGGGGGGACAGGGCTACAATGAGCAGTTCTTC
>once|TRBD1|TRBV19|TRBJ1-5
CASSIHVVYNRDRGSNQPQHF
TGTGCCAGTAGTATTCACGTGGTGTATAACCGGGACAGGGGTAGCAATCAGCCCCAGCATTTT
>-|TRBD1|TRBV7-8|TRBJ1-5
CASSLLADRGLDQPQHF
TGTGCCAGCAGCTTGCTAGCGGACAGGGGATTGGATCAGCCCCAGCATTTT
>-|-|TRBV10-1|TRBJ2-5
CASSDEGETQYF
TGCGCCAGCAGTGACGAGGGGGAGACCCAGTACTTC
>-|-|TRBV5-1|TRBJ2-3
CASSLEGPQGPITDTQYF
TGCGCCAGCAGCTTGGAAGGGCCCCAGGGCCCCATCACAGATACGCAGTATTTT
>-|-|TRBV27|TRBJ2-7
CASSLWRGYEQYF
TGTGCCAGCAGTTTATGGCGGGGCTACGAGCAGTACTTC
>few|-|TRBV5-5|TRBJ1-1
CASSLYTGTPEAFF
TGTGCCAGCAGCTTGTACACAGGCACCCCTGAAGCTTTCTTT
>-|-|TRBV5-1|TRBJ1-2
CASSLAGLSGIGYTF
TGCGCCAGCAGCTTGGCCGGATTGTCGGGGATCGGCTACACCTTC
>-|-|TRBV4-1|TRBJ1-2
CASSLQGYGYTF
TGCGCCAGCAGCCTACAGGGATATGGCTACACCTTC
>-|-|TRBV7-8|TRBJ2-3
CASSLQGRTVDSTDTQYF
TGTGCCAGCAGCCTCCAGGGGCGGACGGTCGATAGCACAGATACGCAGTATTTT
>-|-|TRBV30|TRBJ1-1
CAWSGWTAEAFF
TGTGCCTGGAGTGGGTGGACGGCGGAAGCTTTCTTT
>few|-|TRBV9|TRBJ1-1
CASSVGGGTYTEAFF
TGTGCCAGCAGCGTAGGAGGGGGGACGTACACTGAAGCTTTCTTT
>-|TRBD2|TRBV28|TRBJ2-4
CASSSNSRTSGELLLAKNIQYF
TGTGCCAGCAGTTCTAACTCCAGGACTAGCGGGGAGCTATTACTAGCCAAAAACATTCAGTACTTC
>-|-|TRBV30|TRBJ1-1
CAWSVLGNTEAFF
TGTGCCTGGAGCGTGCTAGGCAACACTGAAGCTTTCTTT
>-|-|TRBV5-4|TRBJ1-2
CASSFPDDPNYGYTF
TGTGCCAGCAGCTTCCCTGATGATCCTAACTATGGCTACACCTTC
>few|-|TRBV6-5|TRBJ2-1
CATQWVKEQFF
TGTGCCACCCAGTGGGTGAAGGAGCAGTTCTTC
>-|TRBD2|TRBV6-5|TRBJ2-2
CTSGGDTGELFF
TGCACTAGCGGGGGGGACACCGGGGAGCTGTTTTTT
>-|TRBD1|TRBV7-9|TRBJ2-1
CASSHRDRTFNEQFF
TGTGCCAGCAGCCACCGGGACAGAACTTTCAATGAGCAGTTCTTC
>-|-|TRBV6-4|TRBJ1-2
CASSDDVAEEGGGYTF
TGTGCCAGCAGTGACGACGTGGCGGAAGAAGGGGGAGGCTACACCTTC
>-|-|TRBV6-1|TRBJ2-3
CASSDLARGGSDTQYF
TGTGCCAGCAGTGATCTGGCCAGGGGGGGCTCAGATACGCAGTATTTT
>-|-|TRBV4-1|TRBJ2-1
CASSSHPGVISSYNEQFF
TGCGCCAGCAGCTCCCACCCAGGGGTGATTTCCTCCTACAATGAGCAGTTCTTC
>-|-|TRBV28|TRBJ2-7
CASSFQAYEQYF
TGTGCCAGCAGTTTCCAAGCCTACGAGCAGTACTTC
>-|-|TRBV7-9|TRBJ2-4
CASSNVLGQKNIQYF
TGTGCCAGCAGCAACGTATTAGGGCAGAAAAACATTCAGTACTTC
>-|-|TRBV27|TRBJ2-7
CASSLLGGAYEQYF
TGTGCCAGCAGTTTATTAGGGGGGGCGTACGAGCAGTACTTC
>-|TRBD1|TRBV13|TRBJ2-7
CASGDREGYEQYF
TGTGCCAGCGGTGACAGGGAAGGCTACGAGCAGTACTTC
>-|-|TRBV27|TRBJ1-2
CASSLWGPNYGYTF
TGTGCCAGCAGTTTATGGGGGCCGAACTATGGCTACACCTTC
>-|-|TRBV19|TRBJ1-1
CASSIQANQFAEAFF
TGTGCCAGTAGTATACAGGCCAATCAGTTCGCCGAAGCTTTCTTT
>-|-|TRBV6-1|TRBJ1-3
CASSDLGSGNTIYF
TGTGCCAGCAGTGACTTGGGGAGTGGAAACACCATATATTTT
>-|-|TRBV15|TRBJ2-5
CATSGTFQETQYF
TGTGCCACCAGCGGGACTTTCCAAGAGACCCAGTACTTC
>-|-|TRBV7-9|TRBJ1-2
CASSLAEDRFGYTF
TGTGCCAGCAGCTTAGCGGAAGACAGGTTCGGCTACACCTTC
>-|TRBD1|TRBV9|TRBJ2-2
CASKGQGATGELFF
TGTGCCAGCAAAGGACAGGGGGCCACCGGGGAGCTGTTTTTT
>once|-|TRBV7-9|TRBJ1-6
CASSLVSSPLHF
TGTGCCAGCAGCTTAGTTTCTTCTCCCCTCCACTTT
>once|TRBD1|TRBV6-1|TRBJ2-7
CASSSPGQDYEQYF
TGTGCCAGCAGTTCGCCGGGACAGGACTACGAGCAGTACTTC
>-|-|TRBV19|TRBJ1-6
CASSISGAAPLHF
TGTGCCAGTAGTATATCAGGGGCGGCACCCCTCCACTTT
>-|-|TRBV11-2|TRBJ2-7
CASSGGPTSYEQYF
TGTGCCAGCAGCGGGGGCCCCACAAGCTACGAGCAGTACTTC
>-|-|TRBV30|TRBJ2-7
CAWSWGTYEQYF
TGTGCCTGGAGTTGGGGGACCTACGAGCAGTACTTC
>-|-|TRBV27|TRBJ2-4
CASTRRFRQRAKNIQYF
TGTGCCAGCACCCGACGTTTTCGTCAAAGAGCCAAAAACATTCAGTACTTC
>-|-|TRBV5-4|TRBJ2-3
CASSTTRVDSTDTQYF
TGTGCCAGCAGCACCACTCGGGTTGATAGCACAGATACGCAGTATTTT
>-|TRBD2|TRBV27|TRBJ2-7
CASSSGGVGRLSYEQYF
TGTGCCAGCAGTTCGGGAGGGGTCGGACGATTAAGTTACGAGCAGTACTTC
>-|-|TRBV27|TRBJ2-7
CASSLAGAPYEQYF
TGTGCCAGCAGTTTAGCAGGGGCGCCCTACGAGCAGTACTTC
>-|TRBD1|TRBV27|TRBJ2-7
CASSGTATYEQYF
TGTGCCAGCAGCGGGACAGCTACCTACGAGCAGTACTTC